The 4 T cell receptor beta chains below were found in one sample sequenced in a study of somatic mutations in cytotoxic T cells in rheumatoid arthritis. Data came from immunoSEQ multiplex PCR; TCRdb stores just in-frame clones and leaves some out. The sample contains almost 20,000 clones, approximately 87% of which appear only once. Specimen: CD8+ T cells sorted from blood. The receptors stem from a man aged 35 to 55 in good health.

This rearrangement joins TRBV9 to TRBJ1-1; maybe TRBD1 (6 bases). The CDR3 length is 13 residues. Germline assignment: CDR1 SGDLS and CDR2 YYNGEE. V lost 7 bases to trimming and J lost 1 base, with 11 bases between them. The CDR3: CASALGGNTEAFF. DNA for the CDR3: TGTGCCAGCGCCCTAGGGGGGAACACTGAAGCTTTCTTT.

As DNA, the CDR3 is TGTGCCAGCAGTTTCCTTGATAGGCCAGATACGCAGTATTTT. Protein product: CASSFLDRPDTQYF. The chain has TRBV27 and TRBJ2-3; D uncertain. Germline V CDR1 and CDR2: MNHEY, SMNVEV (reference sequence). The CDR3 covers 14 residues. V was clipped by 3 bases and J by 4 bases, with 11 bases between them.

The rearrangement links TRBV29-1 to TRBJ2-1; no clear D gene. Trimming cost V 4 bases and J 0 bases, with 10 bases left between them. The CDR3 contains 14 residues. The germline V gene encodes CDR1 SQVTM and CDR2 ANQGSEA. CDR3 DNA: TGCAGCGTTGCAGGTTTAAGCTCCTACAATGAGCAGTTCTTC. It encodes CSVAGLSSYNEQFF.

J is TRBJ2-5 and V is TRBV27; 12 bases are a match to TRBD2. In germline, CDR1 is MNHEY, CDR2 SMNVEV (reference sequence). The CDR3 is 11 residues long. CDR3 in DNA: TGTGCTACCCAACTAGCGGGAGGTGTATACTTC. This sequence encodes CATQLAGGVYF.